This record covers a single T cell receptor (beta chain). Its antigen is as yet unknown. Sequenced by immunoSEQ multiplex PCR; TCRdb stores in-frame clones only, minus some. The sample records about 33,000 clones, 90% to 95% being singletons. The sample belongs to a study of circulating and synovial CD4+ cells in juvenile arthritis. Regarding the study as a whole: Overlap with synovium rose as more T cells were sequenced. The pathogenic-like versus bulk T cell difference escaped Vbeta family analysis. These repertoires were less diverse than bulk blood CD4 repertoires. Circulating pathogenic-like lymphocytes shared a substantially higher fraction of CDR3 sequences with synovium than bulk blood.

The V and J ends lost 4 bases and 2 bases, in that order; junction bases with no gene match: 7. This CDR3 is 16 amino acids long. Germline assignment: CDR1 ENHRY and CDR2 SYGVKD. The specimen sequenced was CD4+ T cells from blood. The chain links TRBV10-3 to TRBJ1-3, with 8 bases lining up with TRBD1. The clonotype comes from a human donor with juvenile idiopathic arthritis. The CDR3 nucleotides read TGTGCCATCAGTGCTGTCGGACAGGGCCCTGGAAACACCATATATTTT. Its protein product is CAISAVGQGPGNTIYF.